This T cell receptor beta chain comes out of a study of human T cells and chemical hapten exposure. Study-wide context: Sensitization used 2% DPC on around 2 cm by around 2 cm upper inner arm skin. From small differences in pooled library volume came most of the variation in per-sample TCR yields.

TCRdb reprocessed the RACE reads via MiXCR and lists one record per CDR3 protein. The repertoire holds some 79,000 distinct CDR3 sequences, with more than 9% as singletons. Time point reported: patch test 2, 6 weeks after DPC sensitization. As to treatment: therapeutic diphenylcyclopropenone sensitization with weekly scalp DPC. The sequence derives from a woman in her forties or fifties with alopecia areata. Some clones in this sample may be carry-over from other donors' samples. Sequenced here: whole blood, sampled in connection with sensitization to the hapten diphenylcyclopropenone (DPC).

The CDR3 DNA reads TGCGCCTCTCGAGGCGGGGCTGCAGATACGCAGTATTTT. Its protein is CASRGGAADTQYF. V and J are TRBV5-1 and TRBJ2-3, with a tentative D call TRBD2 (6 bases). Germline assignment: CDR1 SGHRS and CDR2 YFSETQ. Deletions cut 10 bases from V and 4 bases from J, with 16 bases between. The CDR3 runs to 13 residues.